These 11 T cell receptor beta chains share one sample of origin, sequenced in a study of cytomegalovirus exposure and HLA in healthy donors. TCRdb keeps only in-frame clones here, not all; method: immunoSEQ multiplex PCR. Of roughly 250,000 clones in the sample, approximately 84% are singletons; the top ten hold 1.2%. Sequencing was carried out using PBMCs. Source of these receptors: a woman in her 30s in good health and CMV-seropositive.

CDR3: CASSLGSTLEQETQYF. As DNA, the CDR3 is TGTGCCAGCAGTTTGGGGAGTACCCTGGAGCAAGAGACCCAGTACTTC. This chain connects TRBV28 to TRBJ2-5; maybe TRBD2 (5 bases). Germline CDR1 and CDR2: MDHEN and SYDVKM. This CDR3 has 16 residues. V was clipped by 3 bases and J by 2 bases, with 16 bases between them.

The chain employs TRBV21-1 and TRBJ1-1; the table's D call of TRBD1 was not tested on the DNA. TRBV21-1 is a recognized pseudogene. The CDR3 runs to 13 residues. CDR3: CASSKGQSAEAFF. The CDR3 nucleotides are TGTGCCAGCAGCAAAGGGCAGTCCGCTGAAGCTTTCTTT.

This chain uses TRBV27 with TRBJ1-2; D is undetermined. The V and J ends lost 11 bases and 4 bases respectively, with 11 bases between them. Germline lookup yields CDR1 MNHEY and CDR2 SMNVEV (reference sequence). CDR3 size: 11 residues. The CDR3 spells CAAGRAYGYTF. CDR3 bases: TGTGCCGCCGGGAGGGCCTATGGCTACACCTTC.

For the CDR3, the DNA is TGTGCCAGCAGCCAAGAGAAGGGAGGGGTTACGAACACCGGGGAGCTGTTTTTT. Translating gives CASSQEKGGVTNTGELFF. The chain combines TRBV14 with TRBJ2-2, with TRBD2 matching over 7 bases. J gave up 0 bases and V 0 bases, and 7 bases lay outside the gene matches. The CDR3 contains 18 residues. Germline V gene lookup returns CDR1 SGHDN and CDR2 FVKESK.

The J gene is TRBJ2-5, the V gene TRBV2; 7 positions agree with TRBD2. Germline V gives CDR1 SNHLY, CDR2 FYNNEI. The CDR3 contains 16 residues. The junction had 14 bases not matched to a gene; V was cut back by 5 bases and J by 5 bases. The CDR3, as DNA: TGTGCCAGCAGTCCCTCCGGGGGGATATCTTGGGAGACCCAGTACTTC. This translates into CASSPSGGISWETQYF.

The gene calls are TRBV6-1 and TRBJ2-7; D might be TRBD2 (7 bases). V was cut by 3 bases and J by 6 bases, with 9 bases left in between. The germline gives CDR1 MNHNS, CDR2 SASEGT. The CDR3 extends over 12 amino acids. CDR3 sequence (DNA): TGTGCCAGCAGTGAGAGGGGGGGCGAGCAGTACTTC. It yields the protein CASSERGGEQYF.

This clone has more than one count but fewer than ten. This chain joins TRBV13 and TRBJ1-1; D unresolved. With 5 bases removed from V and 2 bases from J, the gap between germline ends came to 9 bases. The CDR3 sequence is 13 residues long. From germline, CDR1 is PRHDT and CDR2 FYEKMQ (reference sequence). The CDR3 protein is CASSIGANTEAFF. CDR3 coding DNA: TGTGCCAGCAGCATCGGAGCTAACACTGAAGCTTTCTTT. Supplemented by reference TRBV13 and TRBJ1-1, the full variable domain reads AAGVIQSPRHLIKEKRETATLKCYPIPRHDTVYWYQQGPGQDPQFLISFYEKMQSDKGSIPDRFSAQQFSDYHSELNMSSLELGDSALYFCASSIGANTEAFFGQGTRLTVV.

The chain carries TRBV19 and TRBJ2-1, with 9 bases identical to TRBD2. Germline V gene data show CDR1 as LNHDA and CDR2 as SQIVND (reference sequence). The CDR3 length is 17 residues. The trim removed 5 bases at V and 4 bases at J, leaving 12 bases unmatched. Written as DNA, the CDR3 is TGTGCCAGTAGTCCCCGGGCTAGCGGGATGAATTACAATGAGCAGTTCTTC. This translates into CASSPRASGMNYNEQFF. Full variable domain (outside the CDR3, taken from reference TRBV19 and TRBJ2-1): DGGITQSPKYLFRKEGQNVTLSCEQNLNHDAMYWYRQDPGQGLRLIYYSQIVNDFQKGDIAEGYSVSREKKESFPLTVTSAQKNPTAFYLCASSPRASGMNYNEQFFGPGTRLTVL.

This clone has more than one count but fewer than ten. V usage is TRBV5-1 and J usage is TRBJ2-3; 14 nucleotides align to TRBD2. The CDR3 spans 18 residues. Germline CDR1 SGHRS, CDR2 YFSETQ. Trimming removed 0 bases from V and 5 bases from J; junction bases left unmatched: 8. The CDR3 DNA sequence: TGCGCCAGCAGCTTGGAGACTAGCGGGAGGGCCGGGGGAGATACGCAGTATTTT. Translated, it gives CASSLETSGRAGGDTQYF. Drawing the rest from reference TRBV5-1 and TRBJ2-3, the complete variable domain is KAGVTQTPRYLIKTRGQQVTLSCSPISGHRSVSWYQQTPGQGLQFLFEYFSETQRNKGNFPGRFSGRQFSNSRSEMNVSTLELGDSALYLCASSLETSGRAGGDTQYFGPGTRLTVL.

The CDR3 bases are TGCAGCGTTGAAGACCCAGCGGGAGGGCCGGGTGAGCAGTTCTTC. This encodes CSVEDPAGGPGEQFF. The chain is built from TRBV29-1 and TRBJ2-1, with TRBD2 identical over 10 bases. The CDR3 spans 15 residues. Germline CDR1 SQVTM, CDR2 ANQGSEA. The V segment lost 0 bases and the J segment 9 bases; nucleotides outside the gene matches: 8.

This chain links TRBV2 with TRBJ2-2; 9 positions agree with TRBD2. The length of the CDR3 is 14 residues. Germline loops: CDR1 SNHLY, CDR2 FYNNEI. V trimming: 4 bases; J trimming: 7 bases; junction bases outside the gene matches: 4. This CDR3 is CASSGGAGGGELFF. DNA of the CDR3: TGTGCCAGCAGTGGAGGAGCGGGAGGCGGGGAGCTGTTTTTT.